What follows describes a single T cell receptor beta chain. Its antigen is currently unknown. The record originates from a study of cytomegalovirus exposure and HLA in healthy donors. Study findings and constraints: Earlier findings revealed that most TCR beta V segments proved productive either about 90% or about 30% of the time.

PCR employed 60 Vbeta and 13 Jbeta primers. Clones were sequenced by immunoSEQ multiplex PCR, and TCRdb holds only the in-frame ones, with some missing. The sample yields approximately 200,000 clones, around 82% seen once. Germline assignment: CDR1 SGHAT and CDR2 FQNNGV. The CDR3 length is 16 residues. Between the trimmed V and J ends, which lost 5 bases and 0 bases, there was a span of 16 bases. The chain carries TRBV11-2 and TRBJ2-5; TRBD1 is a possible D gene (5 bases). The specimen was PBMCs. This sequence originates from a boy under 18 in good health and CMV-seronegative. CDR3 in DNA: TGTGCCAGCAGCCCACGACCCCGGACATACCAAGAGACCCAGTACTTC. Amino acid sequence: CASSPRPRTYQETQYF.